The source of this T cell receptor (beta chain) is a study of shared clonotypes between healthy human individuals (dated by TCRdb to 2018 to 2021). In terms of the full investigation: A couple of women and three men aged 18 to 49 years were included in the cohort. For each donor, CD4 naive and CD4 memory were each given three plates, CD8 naive was given two plates, and CD8 memory was given one plate. To estimate repertoire size and how much clonotypes are shared between individuals, the study performed deep sequencing of blood TCR repertoires from 4 to 6 healthy adults. Different laboratories and diverse techniques were used to prepare libraries and sequence TCR repertoires, to increase sequencing depth and limit assay-specific biases. Per donor, leukapheresis produced somewhere between about 0.94 and 10 billion PBMCs.

The paper's findings and limits, for the study overall: Sampling was limited to blood, and TCR repertoires in tissue likely differ from TCR repertoires in blood. Approximately 5% of naive CD4, 3.5% of naive CD8, about 2.5% of memory CD4, and about 0.4% of memory CD8 clonotypes were shared across a few donors. Rarefaction of sorted-subset datasets indicated incomplete sequencing despite the large sequencing depth. Pairwise subsampling led to the expectation that sequencing depth would affect the degree of clonotype sharing among donors. Larger estimated clonotype richness was generally found for naive subsets than for memory subsets. Compared with non-shared clonotypes, the clonotypes found in all four sorted-subset donors had higher generation probabilities. Because the study included a small number of donors, the genetic and exposure-history diversity represented was limited.

From a lookup of the germline V gene (reference sequence), CDR1 and CDR2 are LNHDA and SQIVND. The CDR3 spans 16 residues, from the cysteine through the phenylalanine. This entry keeps only the CDR3 DNA: 48 bases, framed from base 1. Between the V and J ends, shortened by 5 bases and 4 bases respectively, the junction contains 19 bases. Using the deep immunoSEQ assay, multiplex PCR amplified TCR CDR3 regions from genomic DNA. Genomic DNA extracted from each cell subset was distributed evenly over all wells of several immunoSEQ 96-well plates, and each plate served as one replicate. For sorted subsets, roughly 200 ng of genomic DNA, equivalent to roughly 30,000 T cell genomes, went into each replicate PCR. Purified libraries were quantified with a Qubit 3.0 fluorometer, sized on a Bioanalyzer 2100, and re-quantified with the KAPA Library Quantification kit. A separate single-read 150-cycle Illumina NextSeq 550 flow cell was used to sequence each immunoSEQ 96-well plate. The paper's data handling went like this. The immunoSEQ output contained only junctional sequences without quality scores, so filtering could not match that applied to full-length reads. To assign V/J genes and CDR3, sequences were annotated using PyIR, a Python wrapper for IgBLAST v1.9, with IMGT germline references. Reads were removed for weak V/J assignments (E-value above 1e-6), missing CDR3, stop codons, out-of-frame junctions, or ambiguous translated residues. V3J clonotypes were defined by identical inferred V gene, J gene, and CDR3 amino acid sequence. Percentage overlap between repertoires was computed as shared unique clonotypes divided by the size of the smaller repertoire. Richness of each repertoire was evaluated using RTK rarefaction, the Chao1 estimator, and Recon v2.1 estimates of unobserved clonotypes. Generation probabilities for all TCRbeta clonotypes obtained by the gDNA method from four donors were computed using OLGA. The table comes from immuneACCESS by way of TCRdb, which keeps in-frame sequences with V and J called. Part of the clones is missing from these tables; in studies checked, under half for an unresolved V gene and the rest for unknown reasons. V, J and clone size were drawn from that table, and D and trimming were deduced from the DNA. A total of over 1.5 million clones appear in this sample, 98% of them only once. Jointly, the top ten make up about 0.45% of the sample.

Worth noting for this clone: It lacks a known antigen. Base qualities are not provided; no much larger clone lies one nucleotide away.

Donors were healthy HIV-negative adults with no recently reported acute infections or vaccinations. Only Caucasian adults living in Nashville, Tennessee, USA were represented among the donors. CD4+ T cells were enriched by magnetic negative selection; naive cells were then positively selected on CD45RA, and the negative fraction formed the memory subset. After blood collection by leukapheresis, PBMCs were isolated using Ficoll-Histopaque density gradient centrifugation and then cryopreserved in the vapor phase of liquid nitrogen. Analytical flow cytometry was used to check the purity and quantity of each magnetically sorted T cell population. Genomic DNA was isolated from every sorted fraction and measured by UV absorbance on a Nanodrop 2000c.

Sequenced material: naive CD4+ T cells sorted from blood. This specimen's cell subset or site label, interpreted: CD45RA+ positively selected. The sequence joins TRBV19 to TRBJ2-3; tentative D gene TRBD1, with 5 bases matching. The receptor was derived from a man in his thirties or forties in good health. The sequenced DNA: TGTGCCAGTAGTGTAACAGGCCGGCGGAGTCCAGATACGCAGTATTTT. Translated, this is CASSVTGRRSPDTQYF.